The next 22 T cell receptor beta chains were all read from a single sample in a study of cytotoxic CD8 clonotypes in ibrutinib-treated CLL. Clones were sequenced by immunoSEQ multiplex PCR, and TCRdb holds only the in-frame ones, with some missing. Of about 50,000 clones listed, roughly 85% are singletons. This specimen was PBMCs, taken after 24 months of ibrutinib treatment. These receptors were taken from a human donor with chronic lymphocytic leukemia.

The CDR3, as DNA: TGTGCCAGCAGCTTAGGTCTAGCGGGAGTGGAGCAGTACTTC. Translation: CASSLGLAGVEQYF. The chain links TRBV7-6 to TRBJ2-7; 10 bases agree with TRBD2. The CDR3 is made up of 14 amino acids. Germline V gene data show CDR1 as SGHVS and CDR2 as FNYEAQ. With V trimmed by 1 base and J by 7 bases, 4 bases remained unmatched.

The rearrangement links TRBV5-1 to TRBJ1-2, with 10 positions matching TRBD1. Germline CDR1 is SGHRS and CDR2 is YFSETQ. This CDR3 has 15 residues. V shed 3 bases and J 5 bases; nucleotides not matched to a gene: 7. The CDR3 DNA is TGCGCCAGCAGCTCGACAGGGGGCAATCAATATGGCTACACCTTC. Translated, it gives CASSSTGGNQYGYTF.

This clone was counted once. The J gene is TRBJ2-3, the V gene TRBV28; possibly TRBD2 for D (6 bases). The germline CDR1 and CDR2 sequences are MDHEN and SYDVKM. The CDR3 sequence is 15 residues long. Trimming removed 6 bases at V and 2 bases at J, with 15 bases between. This CDR3 is CASSSPGLLTDTQYF. The DNA of the CDR3 is TGTGCCAGCAGCTCTCCGGGACTCCTCACAGATACGCAGTATTTT.

The CDR3 region has the DNA TGTGCCAGCAGCAGAGGGTTCACTGAAGCTTTCTTT. Translating gives CASSRGFTEAFF. V usage is TRBV2 and J usage is TRBJ1-1, with unresolved D. The CDR3 covers 12 residues. Trimming cost V 6 bases and J 4 bases, with 9 bases left between them. Germline V gives CDR1 SNHLY, CDR2 FYNNEI.

This clone was found once. V usage is TRBV28 and J usage is TRBJ1-2; maybe TRBD1 (5 bases). The CDR3 runs to 14 residues. The V gene lost 6 bases and the J gene lost 4 bases, with 15 bases spanning the gap. Germline V lookup: CDR1 MDHEN, CDR2 SYDVKM. The CDR3 protein is CASSGPGVSYGYTF. The DNA of the CDR3 is TGTGCCAGCAGCGGACCGGGGGTCTCCTATGGCTACACCTTC.

This chain links TRBV4-2 with TRBJ2-3, with 12 bases matching TRBD2. Germline V gene data show CDR1 as LGHNA and CDR2 as YNFKEQ. J lost 5 bases, V lost 4 bases, and 16 bases had no gene match. This CDR3 is 19 amino acids long. CDR3 bases: TGTGCCAGCAGCCCAGGAAGGTCGCTAGCGGGAGGGCCGGGAGATACGCAGTATTTT. It codes for CASSPGRSLAGGPGDTQYF.

The chain has TRBV20-1 and TRBJ2-7; perhaps TRBD1 as D (5 bases). V shed 5 bases and J shed 8 bases, with 13 bases lying between them. The CDR3 runs 11 residues. Per germline, CDR1 DFQATT and CDR2 SNEGSKA (reference sequence). CDR3 region: CSAGAGSKQYF. The CDR3 nucleotides are TGCAGTGCTGGGGCCGGGTCCAAGCAGTACTTC.

V and J are TRBV14 and TRBJ1-4; no clear D. The CDR3 covers 15 residues. Germline assignment: CDR1 SGHDN and CDR2 FVKESK. Trimming pared 0 bases from V and 8 bases from J, leaving 13 bases between. This chain's CDR3 is CASSQDQHAREKLFF. The CDR3 coding sequence is TGTGCCAGCAGCCAAGACCAACATGCAAGGGAAAAACTGTTTTTT.

V and J are TRBV30 and TRBJ2-1, with D possibly TRBD1 on 6 matching bases. The CDR3 sequence is 12 residues long. V lost 2 bases and J 9 bases, leaving 11 bases between the germline ends. Germline assignment: CDR1 GTSNPN and CDR2 SVGIG (reference sequence). The CDR3 DNA reads as TGTGCCTGGAGTATTAGAGGGGGTGAGCAGTTCTTC. Translated, it gives CAWSIRGGEQFF.

The chain joins TRBV10-2 to TRBJ2-2; D call uncertain. The V and J ends lost 4 bases and 8 bases respectively, with 8 bases between them. The length of the CDR3 is 12 residues. Germline V gene data show CDR1 as WSHSY and CDR2 as SAAADI. The chain's CDR3 is CASSVRIGELFF. In DNA form, the CDR3 reads TGCGCCAGCAGTGTACGTATAGGGGAGCTGTTTTTT.

The chain is built from TRBV11-3 and TRBJ2-2; unclear D gene. V was clipped by 1 base and J by 8 bases, with 5 bases between them. Germline V CDR1 and CDR2: SGHNT, YENEEA. CDR3 length: 12 amino acids. The CDR3 reads CASSLGLGELFF. CDR3 nucleotide sequence: TGTGCCAGCAGCTTAGGACTGGGGGAGCTGTTTTTT.

This clone was observed a few times. The chain is built from TRBV11-2 and TRBJ2-5; the D is unclear. The CDR3 contains 13 residues. Germline V gene data show CDR1 as SGHAT and CDR2 as FQNNGV. V lost 5 bases to trimming and J lost 5 bases, with 12 bases between them. The CDR3 spells CASSPSTWETQYF. CDR3 bases: TGTGCCAGCAGCCCATCGACATGGGAGACCCAGTACTTC.

The chain carries TRBV27 and TRBJ2-6; weak D call: TRBD2 (5 bases). The V and J ends lost 6 bases and 12 bases respectively, with 15 bases between them. CDR3 length equals 13 residues. Germline CDR1 MNHEY, CDR2 SMNVEV (reference sequence). The CDR3 is CASSSPLGSVLTF. The CDR3 DNA is TGTGCCAGCAGCTCCCCGCTAGGGAGCGTCCTGACTTTC.

The rearrangement joins TRBV11-2 to TRBJ2-1, with 9 bases fitting TRBD2. The CDR3 spans 17 residues. J lost 7 bases, V lost 1 base, and 11 bases had no gene match. Germline CDR1 is SGHAT and CDR2 is FQNNGV. The CDR3 reads CASSLGTIAGARNEQFF. The CDR3 DNA is TGTGCCAGCAGCTTAGGGACTATAGCGGGAGCTAGGAATGAGCAGTTCTTC.

The rearrangement uses TRBV5-6 and TRBJ1-6; D is uncertain. The CDR3 length is 17 residues. In germline, CDR1 is SGHDT, CDR2 YYEEEE. Trimming took 2 bases from V and 4 from J, leaving 16 bases between them. DNA of the CDR3: TGTGCCAGCAGCTTATACATGGCAGAGAGATATAATTCACCCCTCCACTTT. Encoded protein: CASSLYMAERYNSPLHF.

The table lists this clone with a count of one. This sequence joins TRBV4-3 and TRBJ1-5, with 7 bases aligning to TRBD1. Germline assignment: CDR1 LGHNA and CDR2 YSLEER. V shed 0 bases and J 5 bases; nucleotides not matched to a gene: 13. The CDR3 totals 18 residues. The CDR3: CASSQDSPAAGGHQPQHF. CDR3 nucleotide sequence: TGCGCCAGCAGCCAAGATTCCCCTGCCGCAGGGGGGCATCAGCCCCAGCATTTT.

CDR3: CASKEGTQPPATQYF. CDR3 sequence (DNA): TGTGCCAGCAAGGAAGGGACCCAACCTCCCGCCACGCAGTATTTT. V gene TRBV27 combines with J gene TRBJ2-3; tentatively, D is TRBD1 or TRBD2 (5 bases each). Germline CDR1 and CDR2: MNHEY and SMNVEV (reference sequence). V was cut by 7 bases and J by 9 bases, with 23 bases left in between. This CDR3 is 15 amino acids long.

The V gene is TRBV2, the J gene TRBJ2-4, with TRBD2 identical over 15 bases. After removal of 7 bases from V and 1 base from J, the junction contained 5 bases not matched to a gene. The CDR3 spans 17 residues. Germline CDR1 and CDR2: SNHLY and FYNNEI. CDR3 in amino acids: CASKGLAGGVAKNIQYF. CDR3 sequence (DNA): TGTGCCAGCAAGGGACTAGCGGGAGGAGTGGCCAAAAACATTCAGTACTTC. Based on the CDR3 plus reference TRBV2 and TRBJ2-4, the full variable domain is EPEVTQTPSHQVTQMGQEVILRCVPISNHLYFYWYRQILGQKVEFLVSFYNNEISEKSEIFDDQFSVERPDGSNFTLKIRSTKLEDSAMYFCASKGLAGGVAKNIQYFGAGTRLSVL.

V and J are TRBV11-2 and TRBJ2-7; a weak D match, TRBD2 (5 bases). V was clipped by 1 base and J by 7 bases, with 11 bases between them. The germline V gene has CDR1 SGHAT and CDR2 FQNNGV. The CDR3 is made up of 13 amino acids. The CDR3 nucleotides read TGTGCCAGCAGCTTAGTAGCGCTGGGAGAGCAGTACTTC. The encoded protein is CASSLVALGEQYF.

The CDR3 is CASSESRDRFTDTQYF. The DNA of the CDR3 is TGCGCCAGCAGCGAGTCCCGGGACAGATTCACAGATACGCAGTATTTT. This chain connects TRBV5-1 to TRBJ2-3; 7 bases align to TRBD1. Germline CDR1 and CDR2: SGHRS and YFSETQ. This CDR3 contains 16 residues. V shed 4 bases, J shed 2 bases, and the junction held 10 bases outside the gene matches. Full variable domain (outside the CDR3, taken from reference TRBV5-1 and TRBJ2-3): KAGVTQTPRYLIKTRGQQVTLSCSPISGHRSVSWYQQTPGQGLQFLFEYFSETQRNKGNFPGRFSGRQFSNSRSEMNVSTLELGDSALYLCASSESRDRFTDTQYFGPGTRLTVL.

The genes are TRBV7-6 and TRBJ2-2; no firm D call. Germline CDR1 is SGHVS and CDR2 is FNYEAQ. This CDR3 contains 12 residues. V lost 2 bases to trimming and J lost 6 bases, with 4 bases between them. CDR3 nucleotide sequence: TGTGCCAGCAGCTTATACCCCGGGGAGCTGTTTTTT. Protein sequence: CASSLYPGELFF.

The sample holds one count of this clone. The chain uses TRBV29-1 and TRBJ1-3, with 7 positions matching TRBD1. J gave up 2 bases and V 3 bases, and 4 bases lay outside the gene matches. From germline, CDR1 is SQVTM and CDR2 ANQGSEA. The CDR3 length is 14 residues. The CDR3 loop is CSVEKGQPGNTIYF. In nucleotides, the CDR3 is TGCAGCGTTGAGAAGGGACAGCCTGGAAACACCATATATTTT. Complete variable domain (other parts from reference TRBV29-1 and TRBJ1-3): SAVISQKPSRDICQRGTSLTIQCQVDSQVTMMFWYRQQPGQSLTLIATANQGSEATYESGFVIDKFPISRPNLTFSTLTVSNMSPEDSSIYLCSVEKGQPGNTIYFGEGSWLTVV.